The clone carrying this T cell receptor (beta chain) has just a few counts. What it recognizes is unknown. The CDR3 is made up of 14 amino acids. Germline V gives CDR1 SGDLS, CDR2 YYNGEE. V lost 0 bases to trimming and J lost 5 bases, with 11 bases between them. Tagging with unique molecular identifiers was a feature of the TCR beta cDNA libraries. About half a million cDNA molecules were recovered from an input of about 0.9 to 10 million T cells. A single record per CDR3 protein comes from TCRdb applying MiXCR to the PCR reads. The table records some 800,000 distinct CDR3 sequences, around 42% of them present only once. This specimen belongs to a study of post-analysis software for immune sequencing data. About the research overall: There were relapsing-remitting, secondary progressive and progressive-relapsing multiple sclerosis among the disease courses included.

Study-level points and caveats: By F measure, samples from a shared preparation batch strongly co-clustered. Four to six TRBV segments (TRBV5-6, TRBV5-1 and TRBV20-1 among them) occurred more frequently in patients than in controls. Normalized Chao1 diversity was significantly reduced in patients versus controls.

This rearrangement joins TRBV9 to TRBJ2-5; TRBD1 is a possible D gene (6 bases). This TCR came from a girl under 18 with multiple sclerosis. The material sequenced was blood. This CDR3 reads CASSVEDRTETQYF. The CDR3 region has the DNA TGTGCCAGCAGCGTAGAGGACAGAACGGAGACCCAGTACTTC.